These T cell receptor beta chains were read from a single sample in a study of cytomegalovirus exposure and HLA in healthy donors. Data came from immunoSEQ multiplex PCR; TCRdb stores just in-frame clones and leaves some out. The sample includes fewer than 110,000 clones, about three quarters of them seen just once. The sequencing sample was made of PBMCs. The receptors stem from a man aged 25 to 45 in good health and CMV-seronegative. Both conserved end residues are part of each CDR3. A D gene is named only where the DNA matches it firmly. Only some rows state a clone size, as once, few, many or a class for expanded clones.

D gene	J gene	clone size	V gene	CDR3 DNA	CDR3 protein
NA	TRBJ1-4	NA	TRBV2	TGTGCCAGCATCGACAGAAGCAATGAAAAACTGTTTTTT	CASIDRSNEKLFF
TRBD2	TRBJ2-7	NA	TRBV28	TGTGCCAGCAGCCCCGGGACTAGCGGGAACGAGCAGTACTTC	CASSPGTSGNEQYF
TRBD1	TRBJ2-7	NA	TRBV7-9	TGTGCCAGCAGCTTACGGGGCTGGGGACAGAGCATTATCGACGAGCAGTACTTC	CASSLRGWGQSIIDEQYF
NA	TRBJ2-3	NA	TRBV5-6	TGTGCCAGCAGCTTGGGTACTTCCTCGGATACGCAGTATTTT	CASSLGTSSDTQYF
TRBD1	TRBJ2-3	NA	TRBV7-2	TGTGCCAGCAGCTTAATGGGACAGGGCACAGATACGCAGTATTTT	CASSLMGQGTDTQYF
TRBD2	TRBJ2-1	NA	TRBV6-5	TGTGCCAGCAGCCCGGAGGGGCGGGGGGGCGATGAGCAGTTCTTC	CASSPEGRGGDEQFF
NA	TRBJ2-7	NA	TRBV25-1	TGTGCCAGCAGTGATCCTACAGGGAGGGAGGCCTACGAGCAGTACTTC	CASSDPTGREAYEQYF
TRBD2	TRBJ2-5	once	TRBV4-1	TGCGCCAGCAGCCAAGATCGGACTAGCGGGAGTAGGGAGACCCAGTACTTC	CASSQDRTSGSRETQYF
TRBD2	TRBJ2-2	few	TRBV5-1	TGCGCCAGCAGCTTCGCAGCGGGGGCCGGGGAGCTGTTTTTT	CASSFAAGAGELFF
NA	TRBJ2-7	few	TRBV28	TGTGCCACAGCAACAGGGATCGAGCAGTACTTC	CATATGIEQYF
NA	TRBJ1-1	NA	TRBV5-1	TGCGCCAGCAGTTCGGGATACACTGAAGCTTTCTTT	CASSSGYTEAFF
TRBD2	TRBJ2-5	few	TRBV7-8	TGTGCCAGCAGCCGAGGTGGGACTAGGGAGGAGACCCAGTACTTC	CASSRGGTREETQYF
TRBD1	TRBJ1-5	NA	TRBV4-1	TGCGCCAGCAGCCAACGGGACAGGGAAGACCAGCCCCAGCATTTT	CASSQRDREDQPQHF
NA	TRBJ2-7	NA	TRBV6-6	TGTGCCAGCAGTTACTCGCCCTACGAGCAGTACTTC	CASSYSPYEQYF
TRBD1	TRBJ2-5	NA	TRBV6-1	TGTGCCAGCAGGGGACAGGGGGCAAGAGAGACCCAGTACTTC	CASRGQGARETQYF
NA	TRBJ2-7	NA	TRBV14	TGTGCCAGCAGCCAAGGCCCAGGCCGCTACGAGCAGTACTTC	CASSQGPGRYEQYF
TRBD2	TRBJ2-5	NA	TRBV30	TGTGCCTGGAGTGTACCCTTAGCGGGGGGTAAGGGGACCCAGTACTTC	CAWSVPLAGGKGTQYF
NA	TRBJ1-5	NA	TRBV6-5	TGTGCCAGCAGGGGGGGGACCTCTCAGCCCCAGCATTTT	CASRGGTSQPQHF
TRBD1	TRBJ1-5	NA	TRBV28	TGTGCCAGCAGTTTGTCTGCGACAGGGCAGCCCCAGCATTTT	CASSLSATGQPQHF
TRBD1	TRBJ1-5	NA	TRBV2	TGTGCCAGCAGGGAAGGACAGGGAAGTCAGCCCCAGCATTTT	CASREGQGSQPQHF
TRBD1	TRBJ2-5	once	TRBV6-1	TGTGCCAGCAGCTTGGACAGGGCAGAGACCCAGTACTTC	CASSLDRAETQYF
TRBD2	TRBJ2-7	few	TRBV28	TGTGCCAGCAGGGGCCCTACCGGGACTAGCGATAGCTACTTCCAATACGAGCAGTACTTC	CASRGPTGTSDSYFQYEQYF
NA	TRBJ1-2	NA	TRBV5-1	TGCGCCAGCACCCAGGAGGGGCAGGGAGGCGGCTACACCTTC	CASTQEGQGGGYTF
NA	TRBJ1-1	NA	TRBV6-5	TGTGCCAGCAGTTACCGGGGTAGGGACACTGAAGCTTTCTTT	CASSYRGRDTEAFF
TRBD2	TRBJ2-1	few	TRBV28	TGTGCCAGCAGGGGACTAGGACACAATGAGCAGTTCTTC	CASRGLGHNEQFF
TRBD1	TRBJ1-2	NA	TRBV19	TGTGCCAGTAGGGAGCCGGGACAGCATGGCTACACCTTC	CASREPGQHGYTF
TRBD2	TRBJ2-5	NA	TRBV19	TGTGCCAGTAGTATCGCTCTAGCGGGAGGAGGTGAGACCCAGTACTTC	CASSIALAGGGETQYF
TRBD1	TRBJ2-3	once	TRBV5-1	TGCGCCAGCAGTACAGGGGAAAGCACAGATACGCAGTATTTT	CASSTGESTDTQYF
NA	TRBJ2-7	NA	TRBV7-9	TGTGCCAGCAGCTCACACCGGGCAGGAGGGGACTACGAGCAGTACTTC	CASSSHRAGGDYEQYF
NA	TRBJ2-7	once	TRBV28	TGTGCCAGCAGTTCTCAGGGTAGGGGCTGGCACGAGCAGTACTTC	CASSSQGRGWHEQYF
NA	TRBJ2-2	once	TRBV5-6	TGTGCCAGCAGCTTGGGACTAGGGGACACCGGGGAGCTGTTTTTT	CASSLGLGDTGELFF
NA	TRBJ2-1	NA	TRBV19	TGTGCCAGTAGCCTTAACAGGGTCGGTCCGACCCACAATGAGCAGTTCTTC	CASSLNRVGPTHNEQFF
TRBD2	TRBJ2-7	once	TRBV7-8	TGTGCCAGCAGCCGTCCCCCGGGGGGAGTGAACGAGCAGCACTTC	CASSRPPGGVNEQHF
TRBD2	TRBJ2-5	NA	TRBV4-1	TGCGCCAGCAGCCAAGAACGCCTAGCGGGAGATCAAGAGACCCAGTACTTC	CASSQERLAGDQETQYF
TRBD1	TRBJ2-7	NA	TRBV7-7	TGTGCCAGCAGCCCCAGCGGACAGGGGCAGGTCCACGAGCAGTACTTC	CASSPSGQGQVHEQYF
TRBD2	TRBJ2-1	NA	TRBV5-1	TGCGCCAGCAGCTTGGGACTTACTAGCGCCGGGTATCCCAATGAGCAGTTCTTC	CASSLGLTSAGYPNEQFF
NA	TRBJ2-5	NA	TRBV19	TGTGCCAGTAGTATAAGGGCGGGACTCCAAGAGACCCAGTACTTC	CASSIRAGLQETQYF
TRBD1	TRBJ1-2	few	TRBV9	TGTGCCAGCAGCGTATTTCAGGGACAGGGAAGGTATTCCTTGTCCTATGGCTACACCTTC	CASSVFQGQGRYSLSYGYTF
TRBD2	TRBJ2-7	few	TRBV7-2	TGTGCCAGCAGCTATAGAGCTGGGACTAGCGGCTCCTCCTACGAGCAGTACTTC	CASSYRAGTSGSSYEQYF
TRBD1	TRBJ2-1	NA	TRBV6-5	TGTGCCAGCAGTTACGGGACAGGGATTAGCAATGAGCAGTTCTTC	CASSYGTGISNEQFF
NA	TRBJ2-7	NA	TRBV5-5	TGTGCCAGCAGCTTGTTCCTCTCCTACGAGCAGTACTTC	CASSLFLSYEQYF
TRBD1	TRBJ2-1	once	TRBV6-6	TGTGCCAGCAGAGTCTTCAGGACAGGCTCTTACAATGAGCAGTTCTTC	CASRVFRTGSYNEQFF
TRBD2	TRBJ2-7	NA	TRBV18	TGTGCCAGCTCACCGAGTACTAGCGGGAAGACGGGGCAGTACTTC	CASSPSTSGKTGQYF
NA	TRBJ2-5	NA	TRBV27	TGTGCCAGCGGGCGGACAAGACGAGAGACCCAGTACTTC	CASGRTRRETQYF
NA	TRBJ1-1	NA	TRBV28	TGTGCCAGCAGTTTAGTCAGGGGAAACACTGAAGCTTTCTTT	CASSLVRGNTEAFF
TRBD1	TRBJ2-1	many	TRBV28	TGTGCCAGCAGGTTTTCAGAGGGACAGCCCTACAATGAGCAGTTCTTC	CASRFSEGQPYNEQFF
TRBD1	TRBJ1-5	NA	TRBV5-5	TGTGCCAGCAGCTGGGACAGGGGGCGCGGATATCAGCCCCAGCATTTT	CASSWDRGRGYQPQHF
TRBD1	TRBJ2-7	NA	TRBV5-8	TGTGCCAGCAGTCGGACAGGGCACTACGAGCAGTACTTC	CASSRTGHYEQYF
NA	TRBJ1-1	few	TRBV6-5	TGTGCCAGCAGTTACTCGCTACAGGGTAACACTGAAGCTTTCTTT	CASSYSLQGNTEAFF
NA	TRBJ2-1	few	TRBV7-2	TGTGCCAGCAGCTTAGGTCGGGGAGGCTCCTACAATGAGCAGTTCTTC	CASSLGRGGSYNEQFF
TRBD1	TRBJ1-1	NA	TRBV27	TGTGCCAGCAAGTACAGAGGGACAGGGGCGACTTTGAACACTGAAGCTTTCTTT	CASKYRGTGATLNTEAFF
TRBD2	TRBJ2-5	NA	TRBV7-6	TGTGCCAGCAGCTTAGAGATAGCGGGATCGTATAAGACCCAGTACTTC	CASSLEIAGSYKTQYF
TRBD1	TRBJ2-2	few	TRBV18	TGTGCCAGCTCGTCCGGGACAGGGCTCACCGGGGAGCTGTTTTTT	CASSSGTGLTGELFF
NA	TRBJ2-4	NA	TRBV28	TGTGCCAGCAGAAAGGGGCCCAACATTCAGTACTTC	CASRKGPNIQYF
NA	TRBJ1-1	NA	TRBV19	TGTGCCAGTATAAGGACAGACCTCACTGAAGCTTTCTTT	CASIRTDLTEAFF
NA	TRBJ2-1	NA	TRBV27	TGTGCCAGCAGTTCGGACTTCTACTCCTACAATGAGCAGTTCTTC	CASSSDFYSYNEQFF
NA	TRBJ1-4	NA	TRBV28	TGTGCCGCCAAGTGGACGAGCGGAAAACTGTTTTTT	CAAKWTSGKLFF
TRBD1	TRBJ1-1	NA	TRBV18	TGTGCCAGCTCACTCAACGGACAGGGGAACACTGAAGCTTTCTTT	CASSLNGQGNTEAFF